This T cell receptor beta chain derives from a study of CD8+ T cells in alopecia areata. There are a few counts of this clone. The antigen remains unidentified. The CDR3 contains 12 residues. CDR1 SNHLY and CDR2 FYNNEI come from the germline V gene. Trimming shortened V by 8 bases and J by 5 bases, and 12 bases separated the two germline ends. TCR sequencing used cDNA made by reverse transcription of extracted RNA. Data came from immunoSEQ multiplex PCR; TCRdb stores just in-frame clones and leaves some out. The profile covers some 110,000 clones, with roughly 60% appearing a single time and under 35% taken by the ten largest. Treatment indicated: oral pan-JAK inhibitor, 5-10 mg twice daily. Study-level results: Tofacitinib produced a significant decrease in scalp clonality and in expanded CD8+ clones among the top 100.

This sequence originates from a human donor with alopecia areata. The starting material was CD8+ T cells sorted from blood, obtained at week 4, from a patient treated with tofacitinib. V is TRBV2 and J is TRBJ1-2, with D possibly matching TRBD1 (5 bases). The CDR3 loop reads CASGDSYYGYTF. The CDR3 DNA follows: TGTGCCAGCGGAGACAGCTATTATGGCTACACCTTC. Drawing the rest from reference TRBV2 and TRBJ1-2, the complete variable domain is EPEVTQTPSHQVTQMGQEVILRCVPISNHLYFYWYRQILGQKVEFLVSFYNNEISEKSEIFDDQFSVERPDGSNFTLKIRSTKLEDSAMYFCASGDSYYGYTFGSGTRLTVV.